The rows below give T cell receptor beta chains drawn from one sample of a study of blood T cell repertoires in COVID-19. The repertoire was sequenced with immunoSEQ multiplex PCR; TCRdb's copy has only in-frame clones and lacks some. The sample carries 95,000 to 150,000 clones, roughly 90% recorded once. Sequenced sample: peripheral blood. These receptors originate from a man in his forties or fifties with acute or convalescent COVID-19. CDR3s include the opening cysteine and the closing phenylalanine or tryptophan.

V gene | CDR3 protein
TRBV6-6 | CASTRDGPYTGELFF
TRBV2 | CASRAGGEQFF
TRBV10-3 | CAIRRDNSYEQYF
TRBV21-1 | CASRKKDSHMNTEAFF
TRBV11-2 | CASSLRATTSYEQYF
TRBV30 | CAWSVAALRDNQPQHF
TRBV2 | CASRTDSGGGETQYF
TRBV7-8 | CASSLGSGRGANVLTF
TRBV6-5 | CASSPGSGGNEQFF
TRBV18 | CASSQDINSNQPQHF
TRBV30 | CAWTEGANSPLHF
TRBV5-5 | CASSFRDRGEDTEAFF
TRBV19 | CASSKREVPNEQFF
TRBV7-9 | CASQLDRAPDTQYF
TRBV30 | CAWSVLDGGLSYEQYF
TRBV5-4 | CAGRRGPSTDTQYF
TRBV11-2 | CASSPQSGARGYGYTF
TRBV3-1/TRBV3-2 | CASGAAEQFF
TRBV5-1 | CASSYEGVSGRYTF
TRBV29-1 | CSVTTGGMSYGYTF
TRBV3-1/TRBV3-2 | CASSTYRGTEAFF
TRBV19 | CASSISPWQGDAANYGYTF
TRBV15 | CATSRVDILGNTIYF
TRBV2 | CASSEQGLPTYEQYF
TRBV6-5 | CASRDPKGARYEQYF
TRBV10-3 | CAISESGAGTYNSPLHF
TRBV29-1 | CSVWVSGGVTGTQYF
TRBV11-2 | CASSFIAGSSGANVLTF
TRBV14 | CASSQVAVSSGNTIYF
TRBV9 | CASSVAPGNTEAFF
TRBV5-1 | CASSLAPMGRRVLVYEQYF
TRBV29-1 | CSVEEGMMYEQFF
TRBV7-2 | CTSSTPGRGFNEQYF
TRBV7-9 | CASSGGQIGVGRGYTF
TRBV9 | CASSPGTGGFETQYF
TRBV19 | CASSSGLYNEQFF